This T cell receptor beta chain was found in a study of blood T cell repertoires in COVID-19. For the study at large: Samples of COVID-19 (acute and convalescent) were obtained from the United States, Italy and Spain. Nucleic acid was either cDNA or gDNA, and it came from T cells, B-cell-depleted T cells, or PBMCs.

In the original workflow: Estimation of nucleated cell counts relied on the amplification of reference gene primers. Only in-frame clones appear in the TCRdb table, and some are missing; sequencing was by immunoSEQ multiplex PCR. Clone size and the V and J calls come from that table; the DNA yielded D and trimming. The sample records 75,000 to 95,000 clones, 80% to 85% being singletons. This sequence was found in a human donor in a cohort sampled during active COVID-19. Specimen: peripheral blood.

The chain's CDR3 is CAWSHGGQGGTEAFF. DNA of the CDR3: TGTGCCTGGAGTCACGGAGGACAGGGAGGTACTGAAGCTTTCTTT. The rearrangement joins TRBV30 to TRBJ1-1; 8 bases match TRBD1. Looked up from germline, CDR1 is GTSNPN and CDR2 is SVGIG (reference sequence). The CDR3 loop spans 15 amino acids. Trimming cost V 2 bases and J 5 bases; bases outside gene matches: 10. Full variable domain (outside the CDR3, taken from reference TRBV30 and TRBJ1-1): SQTIHQWPATLVQPVGSPLSLECTVEGTSNPNLYWYRQAAGRGLQLLFYSVGIGQISSEVPQNLSASRPQDRQFILSSKKLLLSDSGFYLCAWSHGGQGGTEAFFGQGTRLTVV.